The 12 T cell receptor beta chains listed next were all sequenced from one sample in a study of long-term antiretroviral therapy in people with HIV. At the survey level, the v3.0 immunoSEQ assay was run. The table came from immunoSEQ multiplex PCR; TCRdb's copy has only in-frame clones and leaves some out. The sample shows 25,000 to 40,000 clones, around 90% of them seen only once. This material consisted of unsorted PBMCs, taken 1.1 years after starting antiretroviral therapy. The receptors here all came from a man aged 18 to 29 with HIV.

This chain uses TRBV6-6 with TRBJ2-5; the D gene is possibly TRBD1 (5 bases). With 0 bases removed from V and 4 bases from J, the gap between germline ends came to 9 bases. The CDR3 loop spans 14 amino acids. Germline CDR1 reads MNHNY; CDR2 reads SVGAGI (reference sequence). CDR3 in amino acids: CASSYSQEIETQYF. The CDR3 bases are TGTGCCAGCAGTTACTCACAGGAGATAGAGACCCAGTACTTC.

This sequence joins TRBV11-2 and TRBJ1-4; D gene uncertain. Germline V gene data show CDR1 as SGHAT and CDR2 as FQNNGV. Trimming cost V 0 bases and J 0 bases, with 11 bases left between them. The CDR3 is 17 residues long. CDR3 sequence reads: CASSLEVSLATNEKLFF. The CDR3 DNA reads as TGTGCCAGCAGCTTAGAAGTCAGCCTTGCAACTAATGAAAAACTGTTTTTT.

This chain connects TRBV7-2 to TRBJ1-5; 9 bases map to TRBD1. The CDR3 runs 14 residues. CDR1 and CDR2 from the germline V gene are SGHTA and FQGNSA. V dropped 5 bases and J dropped 6; count of bases not matched to a gene: 5. The CDR3 loop is CASSPGQGGQPQHF. The CDR3 DNA follows: TGTGCCAGCAGCCCGGGACAGGGAGGTCAGCCCCAGCATTTT.

This chain uses TRBV12-5 with TRBJ2-5, with TRBD2 matching over 7 bases. After removal of 7 bases from V and 7 bases from J, the junction contained 12 bases not matched to a gene. The CDR3 consists of 14 residues. CDR1 is LGHNT, CDR2 FRNRAP, per germline. CDR3: CASVPSSRGRTQYF. The DNA for the CDR3 is TGTGCTAGTGTTCCCTCCTCTCGCGGGAGGACCCAGTACTTC.

This clone has only a few counts. The V call is TRBV30, the J call TRBJ1-5, with unresolved D. CDR1 is GTSNPN and CDR2 is SVGIG in the germline V gene (reference sequence). The V and J ends lost 1 base and 1 base respectively, with 5 bases between them. This CDR3 is 13 amino acids long. The DNA for the CDR3 is TGTGCCTGGAGTGAACAGAGCAATCAGCCCCAGCATTTT. The encoded protein is CAWSEQSNQPQHF.

This CDR3 reads CASSPTAGHYKRNTEAFF. For the CDR3, the DNA is TGTGCCAGCAGCCCCACCGCCGGACACTACAAGAGGAACACTGAAGCTTTCTTT. The chain links TRBV9 to TRBJ1-1, with D maybe TRBD1 (5 bases). The CDR3 extends over 18 amino acids. Germline V lookup: CDR1 SGDLS, CDR2 YYNGEE. V lost 4 bases to trimming and J lost 1 base, with 23 bases between them.

The sample holds one count of this clone. The chain couples TRBV6-4 to TRBJ2-7, with unresolved D. The CDR3 consists of 11 residues. Germline V gene sequence: CDR1 MRHNA, CDR2 SNTAGT. The V end was cut by 2 bases, the J end by 5 bases, with 4 bases between. CDR3 bases: TGTGCCAGCAGTGACGAAAACGAGCAGTACTTC. It translates to CASSDENEQYF.

This clone came up a few times. This chain joins TRBV4-3 and TRBJ2-2; no firm D call. This CDR3 is 19 amino acids long. Germline V CDR1 and CDR2: LGHNA, YSLEER. The V and J ends lost 0 bases and 0 bases respectively, with 17 bases between them. The CDR3 is CASSQDARPLISNTGELFF. The CDR3 DNA follows: TGCGCCAGCAGCCAAGATGCACGACCTCTAATTTCGAACACCGGGGAGCTGTTTTTT.

The chain has TRBV7-2 and TRBJ2-3, with D possibly matching TRBD1 (5 bases). CDR1 SGHTA and CDR2 FQGNSA come from the germline V gene. V was cut by 2 bases and J by 7 bases, with 10 bases left in between. This CDR3 contains 13 residues. The CDR3 is CASSLRKGNTQYF. The CDR3 bases are TGTGCCAGCAGCTTAAGGAAGGGGAATACGCAGTATTTT. Complete variable domain (other parts from reference TRBV7-2 and TRBJ2-3): GAGVSQSPSNKVTEKGKDVELRCDPISGHTALYWYRQSLGQGLEFLIYFQGNSAPDKSGLPSDRFSAERTGGSVSTLTIQRTQQEDSAVYLCASSLRKGNTQYFGPGTRLTVL.

V gene TRBV28 combines with J gene TRBJ2-2, with 12 bases identical to TRBD2. This CDR3 spans 18 amino acids. Looked up from germline, CDR1 is MDHEN and CDR2 is SYDVKM. V was pared by 8 bases and J by 3 bases, with 13 bases of the junction left unmatched. This CDR3 is CASGSTSGRPVDTGELFF. In DNA form, the CDR3 reads TGTGCCAGCGGTTCGACTAGCGGGAGACCCGTGGACACCGGGGAGCTGTTTTTT.

This chain connects TRBV4-1 to TRBJ1-2, with D perhaps TRBD1 (6 bases). V lost 0 bases and J lost 3, with 14 bases in between. This CDR3 has 16 amino acids. The germline V gene has CDR1 MGHRA and CDR2 YSYEKL. DNA of the CDR3: TGCGCCAGCAGCCAAGAGGGGGGCAGGGTAGACTATGGCTACACCTTC. It is translated as CASSQEGGRVDYGYTF.

The chain has TRBV18 and TRBJ2-1; 8 nucleotides align to TRBD1. V shed 5 bases, J shed 7 bases, and the junction held 4 bases outside the gene matches. CDR1 is KGHSH and CDR2 is LQKENI in the germline V gene. This CDR3 comprises 13 residues. The CDR3 loop is CASSTQGANEQFF. CDR3 DNA sequence: TGTGCCAGCTCAACGCAGGGGGCGAATGAGCAGTTCTTC.